This TCR beta chain was identified during a study of T cells after yellow fever vaccination. CDR1 and CDR2 from the germline V gene are MDHEN and SYDVKM. Deletions cut 4 bases from V and 0 bases from J, with 10 bases between. The CDR3 has 16 amino acids. Study outcomes and limitations: There was a small share of clonotypes that showed up in both the CD4 and CD8 compartments. When the response was secondary, it was weaker but reached its peak faster, day 5 versus 15. Most clones from primary vaccination resurfaced after the booster (roughly 96% CD4, over 75% CD8).

As TCR cDNA was made by 5'RACE template switching, a universal primer site and UMIs were added. TCRdb reprocessed the 5' RACE reads via MiXCR and lists one record per CDR3 protein. The sample has 620,000 or so distinct CDR3 sequences, 12% seen once. With regard to this clonotype: No antigen is known for it.

The chain couples TRBV28 to TRBJ2-6; D is ambiguous. This clonotype was obtained from a man aged 30 to 45 who received the YFV17D yellow fever vaccine. Sequencing was performed on PBMCs, taken on the day of the yellow fever booster vaccination. The CDR3 DNA follows: TGTGCCAGCAGTTCGCTTGGTATCTCTGGGGCCAACGTCCTGACTTTC. Its protein is CASSSLGISGANVLTF.